The clone carrying this TCR beta chain appeared once. The record originates from a study of graft-versus-host responses after intestinal transplantation. Study-level background: Multivisceral, liver-intestinal, or isolated intestinal transplants were received by the recipients. Each recipient received anti-thymocyte globulin induction, then tacrolimus and steroids for 2 to 4 years. Overall study findings and caveats: Some GvH clones were seen earlier in gut or blood, suggesting intestinal origin.

The CDR3 extends over 13 amino acids. Germline CDR1 is SQVTM and CDR2 is ANQGSEA. Trimming shortened V by 7 bases and J by 6 bases, and 16 bases separated the two germline ends. Assay: immunoSEQ multiplex PCR; the TCRdb copy retains only in-frame clones and omits some. Of about 4,600 clones in the sample, about a quarter are singletons; the top ten hold approximately 4.7%. Responder cells that were proliferating and CFSE-low, both CD3+CD4+ and CD3+CD8+, were sorted after the reaction. Sequencing used alloreactive CD4+ T cells from a mixed lymphocyte reaction culture, obtained before intestinal transplant. As to subset: CFSE-low proliferating T cells sorted from approximately 6-day pre-transplant mixed lymphocyte reaction (GvH or HvG direction). This TCR was sampled from a human patient who received an intestinal transplant. The chain couples TRBV29-1 to TRBJ2-1; D possibly corresponds to TRBD1 (6 bases). This chain's CDR3 is CSATGKGGNEQFF. CDR3 coding DNA: TGCAGCGCAACCGGGAAAGGGGGCAATGAGCAGTTCTTC.